This TCR beta chain was sequenced during a study of radiotherapy plus CTLA-4 blockade in lung cancer. Study-level information: Objective responses were seen in 18% of patients, disease control in about 33%.

Treatment of patients with chemo-refractory metastatic non-small-cell lung cancer consisted of focal radiation plus CTLA-4 blockade with ipilimumab. Concerning this clone: Its antigen is unknown.

V trimming: 5 bases; J trimming: 4 bases; junction bases outside the gene matches: 3. Per the germline V gene, CDR1 is MDHEN and CDR2 is SYDVKM. The CDR3 runs to 15 residues. The table came from immunoSEQ multiplex PCR; TCRdb's copy has only in-frame clones and leaves some out. The data hold under 55,000 clones, with 75% to 85% observed a single time. Study-level findings and limits: Reports state that early shifts in blood T cell clones, with interferon-beta, best predicted response. Tumor-derived TCR clones expanded in blood after radiotherapy plus ipilimumab.

The chain uses TRBV28 and TRBJ2-3; 13 bases are a match to TRBD2. The receptor was isolated from a human donor with non-small cell lung cancer who had stable disease on radiotherapy plus ipilimumab. Sample: peripheral blood, taken from a patient treated with radiotherapy plus ipilimumab. The CDR3 region has the DNA TGTGCCAGCAGTCCGGGACTAGCGGGGTCAGATACGCAGTATTTT. Translated, it gives CASSPGLAGSDTQYF.